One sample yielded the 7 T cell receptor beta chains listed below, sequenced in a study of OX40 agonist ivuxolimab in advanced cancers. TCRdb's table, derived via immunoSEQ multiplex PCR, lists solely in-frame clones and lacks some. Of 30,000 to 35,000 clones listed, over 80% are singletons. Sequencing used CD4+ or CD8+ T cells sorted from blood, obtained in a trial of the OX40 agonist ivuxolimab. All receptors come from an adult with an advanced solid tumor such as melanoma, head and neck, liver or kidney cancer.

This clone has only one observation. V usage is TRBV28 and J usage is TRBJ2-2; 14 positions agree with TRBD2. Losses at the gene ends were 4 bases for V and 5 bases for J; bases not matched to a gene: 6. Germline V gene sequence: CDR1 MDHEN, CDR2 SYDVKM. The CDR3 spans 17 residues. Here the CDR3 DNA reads TGTGCCAGCAGTTGGGGACTAGCGGGAGACGGGACCGGGGAGCTGTTTTTT. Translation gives CASSWGLAGDGTGELFF.

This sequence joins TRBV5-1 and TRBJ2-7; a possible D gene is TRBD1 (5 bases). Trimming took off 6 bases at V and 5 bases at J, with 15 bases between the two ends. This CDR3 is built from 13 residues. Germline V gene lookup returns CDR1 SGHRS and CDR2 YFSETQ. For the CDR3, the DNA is TGCGCCAGCACAGGGTCAGATTTCAACGAGCAGTACTTC. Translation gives CASTGSDFNEQYF.

DNA for the CDR3: TGTGCCAGCAGTGAATCGGCAGGGGCAACTGAAGCTTTCTTT. It translates to CASSESAGATEAFF. The chain recombines TRBV25-1 with TRBJ1-1; TRBD1 is a possible D gene (6 bases). This CDR3 region has 14 residues. Germline lookup yields CDR1 MGHDK and CDR2 SYGVNS. Trimming stripped 1 base from V and 5 bases from J, with 11 bases between.

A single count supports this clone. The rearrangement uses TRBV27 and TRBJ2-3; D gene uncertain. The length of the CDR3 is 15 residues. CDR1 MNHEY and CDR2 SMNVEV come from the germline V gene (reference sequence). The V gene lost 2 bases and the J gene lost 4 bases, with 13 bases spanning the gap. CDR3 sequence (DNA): TGTGCCAGCAGTTTAAGTCATGTCAGCGCAGATACGCAGTATTTT. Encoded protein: CASSLSHVSADTQYF.

In DNA form, the CDR3 reads TGTGCCAGCAGCTCCCGACCGATGGACAATGAGCAGTTCTTC. Protein sequence: CASSSRPMDNEQFF. V and J are TRBV7-2 and TRBJ2-1; D is unresolved. Germline lookup yields CDR1 SGHTA and CDR2 FQGNSA. This CDR3 contains 14 residues. V was pared by 4 bases and J by 5 bases, with 12 bases between.

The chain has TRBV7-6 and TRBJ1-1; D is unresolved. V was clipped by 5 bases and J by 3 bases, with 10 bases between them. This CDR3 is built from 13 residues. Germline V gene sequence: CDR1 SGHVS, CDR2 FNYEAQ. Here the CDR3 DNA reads TGTGCCAGCAGCAGGACGAGGGACACTGAAGCTTTCTTT. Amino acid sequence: CASSRTRDTEAFF. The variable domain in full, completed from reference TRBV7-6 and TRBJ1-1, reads GAGVSQSPRYKVTKRGQDVALRCDPISGHVSLYWYRQALGQGPEFLTYFNYEAQQDKSGLPNDRFSAERPEGSISTLTIQRTEQRDSAMYRCASSRTRDTEAFFGQGTRLTVV.

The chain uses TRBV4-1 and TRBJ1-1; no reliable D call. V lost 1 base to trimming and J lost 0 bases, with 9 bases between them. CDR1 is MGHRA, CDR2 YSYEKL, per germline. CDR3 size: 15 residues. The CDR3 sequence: CASSQGLHMNTEAFF. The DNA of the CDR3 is TGCGCCAGCAGCCAAGGACTTCATATGAACACTGAAGCTTTCTTT.